This T cell receptor beta chain was sequenced during a study of CD8 T cells in Susac syndrome. RNA amounts of roughly 0.45 to 1 ug underwent reverse transcription with random hexamers. One entry per CDR3 protein results from TCRdb running MiXCR on the immunoSEQ multiplex PCR reads. The table lists around 190,000 distinct CDR3 sequences, approximately 94% of them singletons. Germline CDR1 and CDR2: LGHDT and YNNKEL (reference sequence). Trimming took off 4 bases at V and 1 base at J, with 16 bases between the two ends. The length of the CDR3 is 16 residues. The chain is built from TRBV3-1 and TRBJ1-1; maybe TRBD1 (6 bases). This receptor was obtained from a human donor in good health. Material for sequencing was CD4+ T cells from PBMCs. The CDR3 region is CASSPGWGGRNTEAFF. The CDR3 DNA is TGTGCCAGCAGCCCGGGGTGGGGGGGGCGGAACACTGAAGCTTTCTTT. The full variable domain, completed using reference TRBV3-1 and TRBJ1-1, is DTAVSQTPKYLVTQMGNDKSIKCEQNLGHDTMYWYKQDSKKFLKIMFSYNNKELIINETVPNRFSPKSPDKAHLNLHINSLELGDSAVYFCASSPGWGGRNTEAFFGQGTRLTVV.